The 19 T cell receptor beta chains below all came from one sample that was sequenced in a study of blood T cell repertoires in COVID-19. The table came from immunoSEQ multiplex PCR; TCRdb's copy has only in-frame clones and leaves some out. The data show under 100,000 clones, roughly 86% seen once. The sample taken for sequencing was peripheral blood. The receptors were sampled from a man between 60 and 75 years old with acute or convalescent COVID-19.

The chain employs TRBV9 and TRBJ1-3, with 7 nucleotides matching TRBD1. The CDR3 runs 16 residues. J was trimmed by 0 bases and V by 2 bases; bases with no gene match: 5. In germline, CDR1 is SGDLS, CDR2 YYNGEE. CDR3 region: CASSVDRALSGNTIYF. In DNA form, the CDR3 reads TGTGCCAGCAGCGTTGACAGGGCTCTCTCTGGAAACACCATATATTTT.

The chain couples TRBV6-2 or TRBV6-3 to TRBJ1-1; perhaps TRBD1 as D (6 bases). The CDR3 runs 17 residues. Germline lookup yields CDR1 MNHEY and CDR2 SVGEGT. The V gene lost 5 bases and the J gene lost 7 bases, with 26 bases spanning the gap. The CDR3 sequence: CASSPEQGRSPIHEAFF. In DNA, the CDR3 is TGTGCCAGCAGTCCGGAACAGGGTAGGAGCCCCATCCATGAAGCTTTCTTT.

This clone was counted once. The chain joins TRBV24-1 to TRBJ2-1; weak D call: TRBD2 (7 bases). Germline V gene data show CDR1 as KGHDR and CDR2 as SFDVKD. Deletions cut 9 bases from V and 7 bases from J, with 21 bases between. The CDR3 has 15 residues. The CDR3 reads CATPNREGGGNEQFF. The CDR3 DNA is TGTGCCACCCCCAACAGGGAGGGAGGGGGGAATGAGCAGTTCTTC.

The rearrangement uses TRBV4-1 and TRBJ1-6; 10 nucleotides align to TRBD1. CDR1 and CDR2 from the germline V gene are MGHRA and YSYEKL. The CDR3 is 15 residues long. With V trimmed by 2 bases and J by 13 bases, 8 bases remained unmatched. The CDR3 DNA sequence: TGCGCCAGCAGCCAACCCAGACAGGGGGCGGACCCCCTCCACTTT. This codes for CASSQPRQGADPLHF.

DNA of the CDR3: TGTGCCAGCGGTACTTTATCAGGGACTGAAGCTTTCTTT. Its protein is CASGTLSGTEAFF. The rearrangement links TRBV28 to TRBJ1-1, with a possible D match to TRBD1 (5 bases). The CDR3 extends over 13 amino acids. Germline assignment: CDR1 MDHEN and CDR2 SYDVKM. V lost 8 bases and J lost 5, with 15 bases in between.

The CDR3 DNA sequence: TGTGCCAGCAGTCCCGCACAGGGAATCAACGAGCAGTACTTC. Protein product: CASSPAQGINEQYF. This chain links TRBV6-2 or TRBV6-3 with TRBJ2-7, with a tentative D call TRBD1 (6 bases). CDR1 and CDR2 from the germline V gene are MNHEY and SVGEGT. Between the trimmed V and J ends, which lost 5 bases and 5 bases, there was a span of 16 bases. The CDR3 sequence is 14 residues long.

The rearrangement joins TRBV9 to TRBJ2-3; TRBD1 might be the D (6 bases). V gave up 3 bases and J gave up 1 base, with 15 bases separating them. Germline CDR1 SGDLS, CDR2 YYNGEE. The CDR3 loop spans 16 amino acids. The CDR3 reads CASSAHGGDRTDTQYF. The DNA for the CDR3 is TGTGCCAGCAGCGCCCATGGGGGCGACCGCACAGATACGCAGTATTTT. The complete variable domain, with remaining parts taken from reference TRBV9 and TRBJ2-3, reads DSGVTQTPKHLITATGQRVTLRCSPRSGDLSVYWYQQSLDQGLQFLIQYYNGEERAKGNILERFSAQQFPDLHSELNLSSLELGDSALYFCASSAHGGDRTDTQYFGPGTRLTVL.

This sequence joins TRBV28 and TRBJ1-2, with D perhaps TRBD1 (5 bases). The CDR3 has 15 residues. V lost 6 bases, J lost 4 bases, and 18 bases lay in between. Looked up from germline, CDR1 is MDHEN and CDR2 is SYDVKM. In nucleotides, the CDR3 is TGTGCCAGCAGATCCCCGCAGGGATGGGGCTATGGCTACACCTTC. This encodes CASRSPQGWGYGYTF.

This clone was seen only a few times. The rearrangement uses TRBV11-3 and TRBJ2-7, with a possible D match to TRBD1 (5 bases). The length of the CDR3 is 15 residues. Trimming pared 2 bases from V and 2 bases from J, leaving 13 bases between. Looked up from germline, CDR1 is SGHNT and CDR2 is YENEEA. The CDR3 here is CASSLSPLGAYEQYF. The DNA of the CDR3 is TGTGCCAGCAGCTTATCCCCCTTAGGGGCCTACGAGCAGTACTTC.

The DNA for the CDR3 is TGTGCCAGCAGCTTAAGCGGGGGGAGGGACGAGCAGTACTTC. Translation: CASSLSGGRDEQYF. V is TRBV7-3 and J is TRBJ2-7; 8 positions agree with TRBD2. The CDR3 extends over 14 amino acids. V was pared by 1 base and J by 5 bases, with 4 bases of the junction left unmatched. Per germline, CDR1 SGHTA and CDR2 FQGTGA.

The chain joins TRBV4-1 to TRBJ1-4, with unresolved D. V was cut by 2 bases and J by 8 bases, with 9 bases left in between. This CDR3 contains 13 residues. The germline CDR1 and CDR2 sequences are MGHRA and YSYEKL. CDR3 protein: CASSQLESEKLFF. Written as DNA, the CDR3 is TGCGCCAGCAGCCAATTGGAGTCGGAAAAACTGTTTTTT.

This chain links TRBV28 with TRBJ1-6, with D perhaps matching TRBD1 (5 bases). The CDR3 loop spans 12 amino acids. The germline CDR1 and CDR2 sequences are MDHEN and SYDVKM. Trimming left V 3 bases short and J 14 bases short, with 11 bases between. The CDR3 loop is CASSFGGEALHF. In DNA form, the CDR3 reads TGTGCCAGCAGTTTTGGAGGGGAAGCCCTCCACTTT.

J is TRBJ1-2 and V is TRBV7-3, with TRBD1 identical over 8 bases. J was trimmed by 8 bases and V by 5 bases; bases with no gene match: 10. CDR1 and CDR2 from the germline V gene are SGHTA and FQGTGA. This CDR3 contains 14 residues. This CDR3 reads CASSPQGQGFGYTF. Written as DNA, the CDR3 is TGTGCCAGCAGCCCGCAAGGACAGGGTTTCGGCTACACCTTC.

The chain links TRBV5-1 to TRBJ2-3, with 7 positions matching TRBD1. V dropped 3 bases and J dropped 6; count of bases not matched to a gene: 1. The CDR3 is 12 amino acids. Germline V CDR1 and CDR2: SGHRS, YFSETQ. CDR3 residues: CASSSDRDTQYF. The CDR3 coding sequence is TGCGCCAGCAGCTCGGACAGGGATACGCAGTATTTT.

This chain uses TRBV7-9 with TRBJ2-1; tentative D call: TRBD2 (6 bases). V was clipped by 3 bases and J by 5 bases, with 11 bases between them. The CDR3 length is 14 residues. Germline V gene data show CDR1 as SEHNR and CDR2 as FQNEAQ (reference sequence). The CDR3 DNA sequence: TGTGCCAGCAGCTTCGGGACTGTTAACAATGAGCAGTTCTTC. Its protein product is CASSFGTVNNEQFF.

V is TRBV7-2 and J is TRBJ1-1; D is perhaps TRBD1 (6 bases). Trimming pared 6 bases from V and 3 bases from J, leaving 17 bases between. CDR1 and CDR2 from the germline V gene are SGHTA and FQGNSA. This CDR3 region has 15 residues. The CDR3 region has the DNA TGTGCCAGCAGGCTGATGGGGGCGCAGGACACTGAAGCTTTCTTT. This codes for CASRLMGAQDTEAFF.

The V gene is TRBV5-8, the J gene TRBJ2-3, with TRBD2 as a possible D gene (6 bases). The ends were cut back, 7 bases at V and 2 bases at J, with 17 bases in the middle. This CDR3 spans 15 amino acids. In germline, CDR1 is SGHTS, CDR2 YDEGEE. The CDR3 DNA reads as TGTGCCAGCGAGGGGAGGAGGACCTTCACAGATACGCAGTATTTT. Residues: CASEGRRTFTDTQYF.

CDR3 amino acids: CASSPLAGLNIQYF. Written as DNA, the CDR3 is TGTGCCAGCAGTCCACTAGCGGGTTTAAACATTCAGTACTTC. This chain uses TRBV28 with TRBJ2-4; 9 nucleotides match TRBD2. Looked up from germline, CDR1 is MDHEN and CDR2 is SYDVKM. This CDR3 is built from 14 residues. The V and J ends lost 5 bases and 6 bases, in that order; junction bases with no gene match: 5. Looking up the rest from reference TRBV28 and TRBJ2-4 gives the full variable domain: DVKVTQSSRYLVKRTGEKVFLECVQDMDHENMFWYRQDPGLGLRLIYFSYDVKMKEKGDIPEGYSVSREKKERFSLILESASTNQTSMYLCASSPLAGLNIQYFGAGTRLSVL.

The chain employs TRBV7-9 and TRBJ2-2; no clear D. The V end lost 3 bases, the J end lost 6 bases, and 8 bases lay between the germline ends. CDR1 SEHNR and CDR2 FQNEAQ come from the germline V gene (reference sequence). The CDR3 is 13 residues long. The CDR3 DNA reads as TGTGCCAGCAGCTTTGGGCATCCCGGGGAGCTGTTTTTT. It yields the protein CASSFGHPGELFF.